This T cell receptor beta chain was documented in a study of graft-versus-host responses after intestinal transplantation. Whole-study context: For two to four years after anti-thymocyte globulin induction, all recipients took tacrolimus and steroids. General study points: Within the allografts of patients who had graft-donor T cell macrochimerism, graft-versus-host to host-versus-graft clonal ratios were high.

V lost 5 bases to trimming and J lost 1 base; unmatched junction nucleotides: 8. In germline, CDR1 is MDHEN, CDR2 SYDVKM. This CDR3 is built from 16 residues. The assay was immunoSEQ multiplex PCR, and TCRdb's table has in-frame clones only and misses some. Of fewer than 100,000 clones listed, around 88% are singletons. As for this clone: Its antigen is not identified.

The source of this sequence is a human patient who received an intestinal transplant, so some T cells may come from the graft donor. The chain couples TRBV28 to TRBJ1-1, with TRBD1 identical over 9 bases. The sequencing used PBMCs, collected 255 days after intestinal transplant. DNA of the CDR3: TGTGCCAGCAGTCCAAGCTTGACAGGGGGGAACACTGAAGCTTTCTTT. Translation gives CASSPSLTGGNTEAFF.